Shown below are 23 T cell receptor beta chains from a single sample sequenced in a study of cytomegalovirus exposure and HLA in healthy donors. PCR employed 60 Vbeta and 13 Jbeta primers. Sequencing was performed with immunoSEQ multiplex PCR; in TCRdb, only in-frame clones are kept and a portion is missing. The data contain some 98,000 clones, about three quarters of them singletons. Source material: PBMCs. Receptor source: a middle-aged man in good health and CMV-seronegative.

This clone was recorded once. This chain uses TRBV7-2 with TRBJ1-1; tentatively, D is TRBD1 (6 bases). The CDR3 is made up of 11 amino acids. The germline gives CDR1 SGHTA, CDR2 FQGNSA. Trimming shortened V by 5 bases and J by 11 bases, and 12 bases separated the two germline ends. CDR3 in DNA: TGTGCCAGCAGCCTAATAAGGGGGGCTTTCTTT. It yields the protein CASSLIRGAFF.

This clone was detected once. The chain links TRBV7-2 to TRBJ2-4, with 8 nucleotides matching TRBD2. The CDR3 runs to 16 residues. J gave up 5 bases and V 2 bases, and 8 bases lay outside the gene matches. Germline loops: CDR1 SGHTA, CDR2 FQGNSA. Written as DNA, the CDR3 is TGTGCCAGCAGCTTATGGCGGGGGGTCTTCGAAAACATTCAGTACTTC. Its translation: CASSLWRGVFENIQYF.

This chain joins TRBV7-8 and TRBJ2-7; D perhaps matches TRBD1 (7 bases). Trimming removed 5 bases from V and 4 bases from J, with 12 bases in between. CDR3 length: 13 residues. The germline CDR1 and CDR2 sequences are SGHVS and FQNEAQ. The CDR3 loop reads CASSNQGGYEQYF. CDR3 coding DNA: TGTGCCAGCAGCAACCAGGGGGGATACGAGCAGTACTTC.

As concerns this clone: The DNA is omitted, as the CDR3 cannot be located on it reliably, and the CDR3 follows TCRdb's listing. Other DNA sequences in the same sample also yield this CDR3. This chain joins TRBV19 and TRBJ1-1. The CDR3 numbers 13 amino acids, ends counted. Germline CDR1 LNHDA, CDR2 SQIVND (reference sequence). CDR3 residues: CASSSGLNTEAFF.

The chain carries TRBV5-4 and TRBJ2-7, with a weak D call TRBD2 (6 bases). With 4 bases removed from V and 3 bases from J, the gap between germline ends came to 14 bases. Germline V CDR1 and CDR2: SGHNT, YYREEE (reference sequence). The CDR3 runs 14 residues. The CDR3 DNA is TGTGCCAGCAGCCCACCGGGGGAGAGCTACGAGCAGTACTTC. As protein: CASSPPGESYEQYF.

The rearrangement links TRBV5-1 to TRBJ2-7, with 9 bases that match TRBD1. After removal of 2 bases from V and 0 bases from J, the junction contained 6 bases not matched to a gene. The CDR3 consists of 16 residues. Looked up from germline, CDR1 is SGHRS and CDR2 is YFSETQ. CDR3 protein: CASSFGTGSLSYEQYF. The CDR3 coding sequence is TGCGCCAGCAGCTTTGGGACAGGGTCGCTCTCCTACGAGCAGTACTTC.

The V and J genes are TRBV4-1 and TRBJ2-2; 9 bases line up with TRBD1. In germline, CDR1 is MGHRA, CDR2 YSYEKL. Unmatched junction bases numbered 10, after V lost 5 bases and J lost 6 bases. The CDR3 sequence is 16 residues long. CDR3 in DNA: TGCGCCAGCAGCTGGACAAGGGGACAGGGCTCCGGGGAGCTGTTTTTT. Encoded protein: CASSWTRGQGSGELFF.

CDR3 coding DNA: TGTGCCAGCAGCTACAGATCCGGGACAGGGGGTCTTTACGAGCAGTACTTC. This codes for CASSYRSGTGGLYEQYF. The V call is TRBV5-5, the J call TRBJ2-7, with 11 positions matching TRBD1. The CDR3 has 17 amino acids. J lost 4 bases, V lost 3 bases, and 12 bases had no gene match. Germline V gives CDR1 SGHKS, CDR2 YYEKEE (reference sequence).

The chain couples TRBV5-1 to TRBJ2-3; possible D gene TRBD1, 6 bases. There are 15 residues in the CDR3. Germline V gene lookup returns CDR1 SGHRS and CDR2 YFSETQ. V lost 4 bases and J 0 bases, leaving 12 bases between the germline ends. The CDR3 loop reads CASSATTGSTDTQYF. The CDR3 DNA reads TGCGCCAGCAGCGCTACTACAGGGAGCACAGATACGCAGTATTTT.

The chain is built from TRBV6-1 and TRBJ2-2, with TRBD1 matching 7 bases. Looked up from germline, CDR1 is MNHNS and CDR2 is SASEGT. The J segment lost 4 bases and the V segment lost 5 bases, leaving 7 bases of the junction unmatched. The length of the CDR3 is 15 residues. The CDR3: CASSWGQTLTGELFF. CDR3 sequence (DNA): TGTGCCAGCAGTTGGGGACAGACCCTCACCGGGGAGCTGTTTTTT.

This chain connects TRBV19 to TRBJ2-3, with 8 bases matching TRBD1. In germline, CDR1 is LNHDA, CDR2 SQIVND (reference sequence). The CDR3 contains 15 residues. V was clipped by 7 bases and J by 4 bases; unmatched bases: 10. Written as DNA, the CDR3 is TGTGCCAGTACCACAACAGGGGGAGGATCAGATACGCAGTATTTT. This codes for CASTTTGGGSDTQYF.

V gene TRBV2 combines with J gene TRBJ1-5, with D hard to call. Germline V gives CDR1 SNHLY, CDR2 FYNNEI. The germline V and J ends were trimmed by 6 bases and 4 bases, with 7 bases remaining between them. This CDR3 contains 12 residues. The DNA of the CDR3 is TGTGCCAGCAGAAGAGGGAATCAGCCCCAGCATTTT. It translates to CASRRGNQPQHF. Based on the CDR3 plus reference TRBV2 and TRBJ1-5, the full variable domain is EPEVTQTPSHQVTQMGQEVILRCVPISNHLYFYWYRQILGQKVEFLVSFYNNEISEKSEIFDDQFSVERPDGSNFTLKIRSTKLEDSAMYFCASRRGNQPQHFGDGTRLSIL.

The chain uses TRBV9 and TRBJ2-7, with 9 bases lining up with TRBD1. The V gene end was trimmed by 3 bases and the J gene end by 1 base; junction bases not matched to a gene: 5. Germline V gene sequence: CDR1 SGDLS, CDR2 YYNGEE. The CDR3 extends over 15 amino acids. CDR3: CASSASGTGSYEQYF. Written as DNA, the CDR3 is TGTGCCAGCAGCGCCTCTGGGACAGGGTCCTACGAGCAGTACTTC.

The CDR3 coding sequence is TGTGCCAGCAGCTTAGCCGGGACTGGGGTCGGCGGGGAGCTGTTTTTT. It translates to CASSLAGTGVGGELFF. V is TRBV7-6 and J is TRBJ2-2; maybe TRBD2 (6 bases). Trimming removed 0 bases at V and 7 bases at J, with 15 bases between. This CDR3 spans 16 amino acids. CDR1 and CDR2 from the germline V gene are SGHVS and FNYEAQ.

The chain recombines TRBV19 with TRBJ1-3, with TRBD1 matching 7 bases. Germline V lookup: CDR1 LNHDA, CDR2 SQIVND (reference sequence). The CDR3 sequence is 13 residues long. CDR3 DNA: TGTGCAACGGGACAGCTCGGGGGAAACACCATATATTTT. Residues: CATGQLGGNTIYF.

The chain uses TRBV5-8 and TRBJ1-3, with unresolved D. CDR3 size: 15 residues. Trimming took 2 bases from V and 0 from J, leaving 9 bases between them. Looked up from germline, CDR1 is SGHTS and CDR2 is YDEGEE. The CDR3 sequence is CASSFSRSSGNTIYF. Here the CDR3 DNA reads TGTGCCAGCAGCTTCAGTCGGAGCTCTGGAAACACCATATATTTT. Drawing the rest from reference TRBV5-8 and TRBJ1-3, the complete variable domain is EAGVTQSPTHLIKTRGQQATLRCSPISGHTSVYWYQQALGLGLQFLLWYDEGEERNRGNFPPRFSGRQFPNYSSELNVNALELEDSALYLCASSFSRSSGNTIYFGEGSWLTVV.

The gene calls are TRBV14 and TRBJ2-1, with D tentatively TRBD2 (6 bases). This CDR3 comprises 15 residues. CDR1 and CDR2 (germline): SGHDN, FVKESK. Between the trimmed V and J ends, which lost 1 base and 3 bases, there was a span of 10 bases. CDR3: CASSQGRAGYNEQFF. CDR3 DNA sequence: TGTGCCAGCAGCCAAGGGAGGGCCGGCTACAATGAGCAGTTCTTC.

This chain links TRBV7-6 with TRBJ2-3; a possible D gene is TRBD1 (6 bases). The length of the CDR3 is 16 residues. Trimming cost V 6 bases and J 6 bases, with 22 bases left between them. The germline CDR1 and CDR2 sequences are SGHVS and FNYEAQ. As DNA, the CDR3 is TGTGCCAGCAGTCTTACAGGGCTCCGCGCAGGGGATACGCAGTATTTT. Its protein is CASSLTGLRAGDTQYF.

This rearrangement joins TRBV30 to TRBJ2-7; TRBD1 matches 11 bases. The CDR3 has 14 amino acids. J lost 2 bases, V lost 5 bases, and 5 bases had no gene match. Germline-derived CDR1 and CDR2 are GTSNPN and SVGIG (reference sequence). The CDR3 nucleotides are TGTGCCTGGGGACCGGGACAGGGGGCCTACGAGCAGTACTTC. Protein product: CAWGPGQGAYEQYF.

This chain joins TRBV5-5 and TRBJ2-7; a possible D gene is TRBD1 (7 bases). The CDR3 loop spans 15 amino acids. V was shortened by 4 bases and J by 4 bases, with 18 bases between the two germline ends. Germline CDR1 reads SGHKS; CDR2 reads YYEKEE (reference sequence). The CDR3 sequence is CASSQSQGGRYEQYF. DNA of the CDR3: TGTGCCAGCAGCCAGAGTCAGGGGGGCCGGTACGAGCAGTACTTC.

The J gene is TRBJ1-1, the V gene TRBV5-4; the D is unclear. The V and J ends lost 0 bases and 8 bases respectively, with 11 bases between them. The CDR3 is 13 residues long. CDR1 is SGHNT and CDR2 is YYREEE in the germline V gene (reference sequence). The CDR3 DNA follows: TGTGCCAGCAGCTTGGGTCTTCAACACGAAGCTTTCTTT. The encoded protein is CASSLGLQHEAFF.

The chain links TRBV6-1 to TRBJ2-1; possible D gene TRBD1, 8 bases. The CDR3 is 16 residues long. With 4 bases removed from V and 10 bases from J, the gap between germline ends came to 23 bases. CDR1 and CDR2 (germline): MNHNS, SASEGT. CDR3 sequence reads: CASSGGGLVGTGEQFF. DNA of the CDR3: TGTGCCAGCAGTGGAGGTGGACTAGTCGGGACAGGAGAGCAGTTCTTC.

This chain connects TRBV28 to TRBJ2-7, with 7 nucleotides matching TRBD1. The CDR3 sequence is 16 residues long. Germline CDR1 MDHEN, CDR2 SYDVKM. J gave up 3 bases and V 3 bases, and 11 bases lay outside the gene matches. CDR3: CASSLTLDRVLYEQYF. The CDR3 bases are TGTGCCAGCAGTTTGACTCTAGACAGGGTACTCTACGAGCAGTACTTC. Looking up the rest from reference TRBV28 and TRBJ2-7 gives the full variable domain: DVKVTQSSRYLVKRTGEKVFLECVQDMDHENMFWYRQDPGLGLRLIYFSYDVKMKEKGDIPEGYSVSREKKERFSLILESASTNQTSMYLCASSLTLDRVLYEQYFGPGTRLTVT.